This TCR beta chain was recorded in a study of OX40 agonist ivuxolimab in advanced cancers. General observations from the study: Clonal expansion by week 6 occurred in CD4+ and CD8+ blood T cells (at 0.1 to 3.0 mg/kg).

Data came from immunoSEQ multiplex PCR; TCRdb stores just in-frame clones and leaves some out. The repertoire holds about 64,000 clones, with roughly four fifths as singletons. Excluded were patients having autoimmune disease history or systemic immunosuppression. Germline CDR1 reads SGHAT; CDR2 reads FQNNGV. The V end was cut by 1 base, the J end by 9 bases, with 10 bases between. This CDR3 is built from 14 residues. This clone was seen a single time. The target antigen is unknown. This clonotype was obtained from an adult with an advanced solid tumor such as melanoma, head and neck, liver or kidney cancer. The chain links TRBV11-2 to TRBJ1-6; D uncertain. This specimen consisted of CD4+ or CD8+ T cells sorted from blood, obtained in a trial of the OX40 agonist ivuxolimab. CDR3 loop: CASSLGPGFSPLHF. In DNA form, the CDR3 reads TGTGCCAGCAGCTTAGGGCCCGGGTTTTCACCCCTCCACTTT. The whole variable domain, filled in from reference TRBV11-2 and TRBJ1-6, reads EAGVAQSPRYKIIEKRQSVAFWCNPISGHATLYWYQQILGQGPKLLIQFQNNGVVDDSQLPKDRFSAERLKGVDSTLKIQPAKLEDSAVYLCASSLGPGFSPLHFGNGTRLTVT.